This T cell receptor (beta chain) is drawn from a study of T cell clonality in common variable immunodeficiency (dated by TCRdb to the mid-2010s). What the study reported, not specific to this receptor: Patient heterogeneity within the CVID cohort put limits on correlating repertoire features with clinical complications. Healthy controls shared more TCRbeta clones with each other than CVID subjects shared among themselves (p < 0.0001). Despite equal DNA input, controls averaged around 80,000 unique sequences per sample versus 30,000 to 40,000 in CVID samples. According to the authors, figuring out what caused the increased clonality in CVID would require sequencing the repertoires of T cell subpopulations. TCRbeta clonality was higher in CVID subjects than in healthy controls (t-test p = 0.018), and the increase was most characteristic of about a third of subjects. Reportedly, TCRbeta sequences from CVID had fewer deletions and N-nucleotide insertions, and highly modified clones with 13 or more V deletions were absent from CVID.

For sequencing input, CVID and control samples contributed equivalent amounts of genomic DNA. For every sample, a 60 bp segment covering the rearranged TCRbeta CDR3 region was amplified and then sequenced. The immunoSEQ assay, a bias-corrected multiplex PCR combined with high-throughput sequencing, was used for TCRbeta amplification. Per the authors' processing: Every unique nucleotide sequence counted as a clone and was annotated with V, D and J genes, copy number and frequency. Sequences were labeled productive if in frame, and non-productive if out of frame or containing stop codons. As previously described, clonality was computed from Shannon's entropy. Mean CDR3 Kyte-Doolittle hydropathy was derived from the predicted amino acid sequences of productive clones. Hierarchical clustering of scaled V gene usage was performed with the R hclust function using Manhattan distance and complete linkage. Sharing of clones by CDR3 amino acid sequence was evaluated by resampling 12 repertoires per group over 100 rounds. Repertoires were searched for fewer than 85 published EBV-specific and a few hundred published CMV-specific TCRbeta sequences. Analysis left out a couple of CVID samples that produced under 10,000 sequences, so around 40 CVID repertoires remained. TCRdb took over this immuneACCESS table, retaining in-frame rearrangements with V and J assigned. Such tables are incomplete; in checked studies, under half of the missing clones stem from an unresolved V gene, and the remainder is unexplained. V and J calls and clone size are as listed in that table; D and trimming were resolved from the DNA. The table for this sample lists roughly 33,000 clones, none of them counted only once. 5% to 7% of the sample lies in the top ten.

Trimming accounts for 0 bases at V and 1 base at J, while the number of junction bases matched to no gene is 3. Taken from cysteine to phenylalanine, the CDR3 has 16 residues. The CDR3 was read in part: 39 bases, with the frame set at base 1. The germline V gene (reference sequence) yields DFQATT for CDR1 and SNEGSKA for CDR2. For this clone: Which antigen it targets is not known. The read ends 3 residues early relative to the CDR3; the germline J gene fills the gap.

Standard criteria, namely reduction of serum IgG, IgA and/or IgM below the normal range together with specific antibody deficiency, were applied for the diagnosis of CVID. There were about 42 subjects in the CVID group (roughly 15 female and roughly 29 male), ranging in age from about 9 to 65 years, with a mean age of around 39. Most CVID patients and most healthy controls were of Caucasian heritage. At the time of study participation, every CVID subject had been on replacement immunoglobulin therapy for at least one year. At the time of blood collection, no CVID subject was ill or was being treated with immunomodulatory or immunosuppressive medication. Heparinized peripheral whole blood samples of roughly 5 to 8.5 ml were obtained from each donor. TCRbeta CDR3 repertoires were sequenced from genomic DNA of adults with common variable immune deficiency (CVID) and healthy adult controls. To isolate peripheral blood mononuclear cells, diluted blood was subjected to density centrifugation over Hypaque 1077 or Ficoll-Paque. Genomic DNA was extracted from unsorted mononuclear cells by Qiagen column purification or by a centrifugation-based method.

The V and J genes are TRBV20-1 and TRBJ2-3; TRBD2 agrees with 11 junctional bases. This TCR was recovered from a human donor with common variable immunodeficiency. The sequenced sample was peripheral blood mononuclear cells. CDR3 loop: CSARDLTSGGTDTQYF. CDR3 DNA, as far as it was read: TGCAGTGCTAGAGATCTGACTAGCGGGGGCACAGATACG.